This entry describes one TCR beta chain. The source of the sample is a study of blood T cell repertoires in COVID-19. Assay: immunoSEQ multiplex PCR; the TCRdb copy retains only in-frame clones and omits some. Of 300,000 to 400,000 clones in the sample, around nine tenths were seen once. The germline gives CDR1 SGHRS, CDR2 YFSETQ. V gave up 0 bases and J gave up 8 bases; unmatched junction bases: 12. The CDR3 runs to 17 residues. All recovered Cohort 3 donors got two negative PCRs, got clearance, or saw symptom resolution. The TCR was taken from a man in his sixties who had recovered from COVID-19. Sequencing input: PBMCs or T cells enriched from blood (not recorded which). The V and J genes are TRBV5-1 and TRBJ1-4, with TRBD1 identical over 8 bases. The CDR3 here is CASSLAPAGTGVEKLFF. CDR3 in DNA: TGCGCCAGCAGCTTGGCGCCAGCCGGGACAGGAGTCGAAAAACTGTTTTTT.